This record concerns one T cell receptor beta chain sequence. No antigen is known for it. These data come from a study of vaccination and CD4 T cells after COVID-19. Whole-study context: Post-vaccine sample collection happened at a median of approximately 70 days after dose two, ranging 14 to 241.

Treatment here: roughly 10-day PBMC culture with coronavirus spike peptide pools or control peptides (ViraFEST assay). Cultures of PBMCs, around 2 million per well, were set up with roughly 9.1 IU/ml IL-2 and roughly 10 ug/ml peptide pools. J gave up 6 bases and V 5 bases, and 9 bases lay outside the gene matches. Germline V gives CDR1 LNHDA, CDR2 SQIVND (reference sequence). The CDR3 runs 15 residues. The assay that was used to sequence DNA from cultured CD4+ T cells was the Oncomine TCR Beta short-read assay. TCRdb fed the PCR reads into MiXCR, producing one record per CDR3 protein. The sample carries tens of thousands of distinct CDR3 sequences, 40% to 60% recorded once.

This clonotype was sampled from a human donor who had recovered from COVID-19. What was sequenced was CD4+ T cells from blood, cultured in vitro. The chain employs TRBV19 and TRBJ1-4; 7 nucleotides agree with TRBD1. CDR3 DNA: TGTGCCAGTAGTCCAAACAGGGGTGACGATGAAAAACTGTTTTTT. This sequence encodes CASSPNRGDDEKLFF.